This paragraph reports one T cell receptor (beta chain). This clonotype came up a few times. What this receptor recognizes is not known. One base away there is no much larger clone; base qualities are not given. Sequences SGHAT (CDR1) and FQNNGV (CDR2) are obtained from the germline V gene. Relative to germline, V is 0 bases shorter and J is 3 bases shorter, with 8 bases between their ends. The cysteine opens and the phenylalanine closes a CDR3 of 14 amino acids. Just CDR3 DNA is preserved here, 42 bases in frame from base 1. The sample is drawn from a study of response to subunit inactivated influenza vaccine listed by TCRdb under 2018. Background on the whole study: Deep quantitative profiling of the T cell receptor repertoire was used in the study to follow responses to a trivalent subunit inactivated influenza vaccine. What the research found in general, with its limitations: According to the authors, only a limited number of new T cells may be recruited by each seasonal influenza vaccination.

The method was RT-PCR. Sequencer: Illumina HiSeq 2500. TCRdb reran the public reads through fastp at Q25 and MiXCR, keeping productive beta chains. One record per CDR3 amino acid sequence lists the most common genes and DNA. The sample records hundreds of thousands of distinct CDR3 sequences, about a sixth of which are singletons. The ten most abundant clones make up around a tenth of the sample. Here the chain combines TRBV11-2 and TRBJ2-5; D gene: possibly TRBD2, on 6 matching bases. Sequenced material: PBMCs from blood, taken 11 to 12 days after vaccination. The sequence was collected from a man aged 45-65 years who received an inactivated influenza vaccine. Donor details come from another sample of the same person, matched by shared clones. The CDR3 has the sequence CASSLDWGEETQYF. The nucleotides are TGTGCCAGCAGCTTAGATTGGGGGGAAGAGACCCAGTACTTC.